This T cell receptor beta chain was identified during a study of cytomegalovirus exposure and HLA in healthy donors. Study-wide results and caveats: Reports showed the classifier diagnosing cytomegalovirus status with high specificity and sensitivity. Some public TCRs appeared in many individuals, while most sequences were rare.

Produced via immunoSEQ multiplex PCR; TCRdb's table is partial and in-frame only. The sample includes about 250,000 clones, around nine tenths of them seen just once. Comment on this clone: Its target is unknown.

The CDR3 is 16 amino acids. The V segment lost 6 bases and the J segment 7 bases; nucleotides outside the gene matches: 15. Germline V gene lookup returns CDR1 MNHEY and CDR2 SMNVEV (reference sequence). The source material was PBMCs. This receptor was identified in a man between 18 and 35 years old in good health and CMV-seronegative. The chain joins TRBV27 to TRBJ2-7, with 10 bases lining up with TRBD2. CDR3 coding DNA: TGTGCCAGCAGGGCCTCGGTCGGTAGCGGGAGGAGGGAGCAGTACTTC. It translates to CASRASVGSGRREQYF.